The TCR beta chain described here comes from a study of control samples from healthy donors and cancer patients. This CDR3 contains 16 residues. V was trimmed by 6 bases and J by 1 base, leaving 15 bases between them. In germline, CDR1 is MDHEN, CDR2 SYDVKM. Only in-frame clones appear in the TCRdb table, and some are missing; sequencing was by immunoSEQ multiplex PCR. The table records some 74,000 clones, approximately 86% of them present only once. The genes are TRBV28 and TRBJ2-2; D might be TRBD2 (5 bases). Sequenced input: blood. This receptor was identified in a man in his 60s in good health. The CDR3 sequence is CASSPLGRGNTGELFF. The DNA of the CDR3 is TGTGCCAGCAGCCCCTTAGGCCGGGGGAACACCGGGGAGCTGTTTTTT.